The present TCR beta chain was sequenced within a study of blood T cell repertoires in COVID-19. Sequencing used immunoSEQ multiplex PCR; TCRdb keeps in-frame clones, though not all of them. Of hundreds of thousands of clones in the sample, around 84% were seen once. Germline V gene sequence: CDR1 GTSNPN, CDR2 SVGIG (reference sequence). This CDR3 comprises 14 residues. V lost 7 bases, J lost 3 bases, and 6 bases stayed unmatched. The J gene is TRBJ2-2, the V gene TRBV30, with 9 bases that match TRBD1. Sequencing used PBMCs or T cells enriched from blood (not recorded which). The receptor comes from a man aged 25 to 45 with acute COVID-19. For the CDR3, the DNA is TGTGCCTCCCCAGGGACAGGGTACACCGGGGAGCTGTTTTTT. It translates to CASPGTGYTGELFF.